This record covers a single TCR beta chain. This sample is drawn from a study of control samples from healthy donors and cancer patients. Profiling relied on immunoSEQ multiplex PCR, and the TCRdb table lists in-frame clones only, not all of them. The top ten clones hold around 5.5% of a sample with approximately 69,000 clones, approximately 89% of them seen once. Germline V gene data show CDR1 as SGHRS and CDR2 as YFSETQ. The CDR3 sequence is 15 residues long. V lost 3 bases, J lost 2 bases, and 6 bases stayed unmatched. The V gene is TRBV5-1, the J gene TRBJ2-5; 8 bases are a match to TRBD1. Material for sequencing was PBMCs. The receptor comes from a man in his 60s with colorectal cancer. CDR3 protein: CASSSSRTGQETQYF. The CDR3 region has the DNA TGCGCCAGCAGCTCGTCGCGGACAGGGCAAGAGACCCAGTACTTC.